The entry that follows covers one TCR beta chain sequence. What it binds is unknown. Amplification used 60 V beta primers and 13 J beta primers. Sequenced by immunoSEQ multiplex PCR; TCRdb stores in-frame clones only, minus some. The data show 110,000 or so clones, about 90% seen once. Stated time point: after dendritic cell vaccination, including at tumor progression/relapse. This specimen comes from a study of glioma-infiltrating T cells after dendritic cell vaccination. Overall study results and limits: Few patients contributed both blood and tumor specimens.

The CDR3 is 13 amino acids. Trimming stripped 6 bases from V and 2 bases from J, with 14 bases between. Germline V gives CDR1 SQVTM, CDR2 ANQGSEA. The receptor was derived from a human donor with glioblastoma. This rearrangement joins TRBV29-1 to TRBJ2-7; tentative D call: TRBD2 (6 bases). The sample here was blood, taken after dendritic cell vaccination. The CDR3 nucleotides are TGCAGCGTGAGGGTCGGGGGAACCTACGAGCAGTACTTC. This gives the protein CSVRVGGTYEQYF.